Listed below are T cell receptor beta chains from one sample, sequenced in a study of blood T cell repertoires in COVID-19. Only in-frame clones appear in the TCRdb table, and some are missing; sequencing was by immunoSEQ multiplex PCR. This sample carries 140,000 to 150,000 clones, over 70% of them seen once, and the ten largest clones take 30% to 45%. Source material: peripheral blood. The receptor set was obtained from a man aged 50 to 59 who had recovered from COVID-19. Both conserved end residues are part of each CDR3. The D gene is left open where the match is weak. Part of the rows lack a size; the others show once, few, many or a class for expanded clones.

CASKGTGFYNEQFF TGTGCCAGCAAAGGGACAGGGTTCTACAATGAGCAGTTCTTC TRBD1 . TRBJ2-1 TRBV6-5
CASAPRQGRQETQYF TGTGCCAGCGCCCCCAGACAGGGGCGGCAAGAGACCCAGTACTTC TRBD1 . TRBJ2-5 TRBV7-2
CASSFRQGTRPVYEQYF TGTGCCAGCAGCTTTAGACAGGGGACTCGACCCGTCTACGAGCAGTACTTC TRBD1 . TRBJ2-7 TRBV13
CASSYSGGAFF TGTGCCAGCAGTTACTCCGGGGGAGCTTTCTTT . once TRBJ1-1 TRBV6-6
CASSPVTGYTDTQYF TGTGCCAGCAGCCCCGTGACGGGTTACACAGATACGCAGTATTTT . . TRBJ2-3 TRBV7-2
CSVEDRTGTGQYF TGCAGCGTTGAAGATCGAACAGGGACGGGCCAGTACTTC . once TRBJ2-4 TRBV29-1
CASSQDFRGLGKTQYF TGTGCCAGCAGCCAAGATTTTAGGGGGCTCGGGAAGACCCAGTACTTC TRBD1 . TRBJ2-5 TRBV14
CATTTGTGGAETQYF TGTGCCACGACGACCGGGACAGGGGGCGCAGAGACCCAGTACTTC TRBD1 . TRBJ2-5 TRBV19
CAIRAEGTEAFF TGTGCCATCAGGGCGGAGGGAACTGAAGCTTTCTTT . . TRBJ1-1 TRBV10-3
CASSPGTGGIAEAFF TGTGCCAGCAGCCCGGGGACAGGGGGCATCGCTGAAGCTTTCTTT TRBD1 . TRBJ1-1 TRBV7-2
CASSERGTSSGNTIYF TGTGCCAGCAGTGAACGGGGGACCAGCTCTGGAAACACCATATATTTT . . TRBJ1-3 TRBV6-1
CASSSDGQYNQPQHF TGCGCCAGCAGCTCAGACGGACAGTACAATCAGCCCCAGCATTTT . . TRBJ1-5 TRBV5-1
CASSVGPGQGLSNQPQHF TGTGCCAGCAGCGTAGGACCGGGACAGGGGTTAAGCAATCAGCCCCAGCATTTT TRBD1 . TRBJ1-5 TRBV9
CASSRYRRTGGIYNEQFF TGTGCCAGCAGTCGTTACAGACGTACAGGGGGCATCTACAATGAGCAGTTCTTC TRBD1 . TRBJ2-1 TRBV6-6
CASSQESGRGDTQYF TGCGCCAGCAGCCAGGAGTCCGGGAGAGGAGATACGCAGTATTTT . once TRBJ2-3 TRBV4-3
CASSLAGQGNSPLHF TGTGCCAGCAGCTTAGCGGGACAGGGAAATTCACCCCTCCACTTT TRBD1 few TRBJ1-6 TRBV7-2
CASSENFGGTEAFF TGTGCCAGCAGTGAAAACTTCGGGGGAACTGAAGCTTTCTTT . . TRBJ1-1 TRBV6-1
CASSREKVGGRGNTIYF TGTGCCAGCAGCCGTGAAAAAGTCGGGGGACGTGGAAACACCATATATTTT . . TRBJ1-3 TRBV11-2
CASSHNTRKETQYF TGTGCCAGCAGCCACAACACAAGAAAAGAGACCCAGTACTTC . . TRBJ2-5 TRBV3-1/TRBV3-2
CASSKKGLIYEQYF TGTGCCAGTAGCAAAAAGGGGCTGATCTACGAGCAGTACTTC . few TRBJ2-7 TRBV19
CASSLDAGVEQYF TGTGCCAGCAGCTTAGACGCAGGGGTCGAGCAGTACTTC . . TRBJ2-7 TRBV7-9
CASSWGQGPDTQYF TGTGCCAGCAGCTGGGGACAGGGACCAGATACGCAGTATTTT TRBD1 . TRBJ2-3 TRBV5-4
CASSFAQGAYEQYF TGTGCCAGCAGCTTTGCACAGGGGGCCTACGAGCAGTACTTC TRBD1 . TRBJ2-7 TRBV7-9
CASIPGPSSYEQYF TGTGCCAGCATTCCAGGGCCCAGCTCCTACGAGCAGTACTTC . . TRBJ2-7 TRBV6-5
CASTNRGASSYEQYF TGTGCCAGCACCAATCGTGGGGCGAGCTCCTACGAGCAGTACTTC . . TRBJ2-7 TRBV6-6
CATSFRADTEAFF TGTGCCACCAGCTTCAGGGCGGACACTGAAGCTTTCTTT . . TRBJ1-1 TRBV15
CASSYPPGNEQFF TGTGCCAGCAGTTACCCGCCAGGTAATGAGCAGTTCTTC . . TRBJ2-1 TRBV6-6
CASSLAGTGNNEQFF TGCGCCAGCAGCTTGGCCGGGACAGGGAACAATGAGCAGTTCTTC TRBD1 . TRBJ2-1 TRBV5-1
CASSLSGSGGYNEQFF TGTGCCAGCAGCCTATCCGGAAGCGGGGGCTACAATGAGCAGTTCTTC TRBD2 . TRBJ2-1 TRBV27
CASGQGGNIQYF TGTGCCAGCGGACAGGGGGGTAACATTCAGTACTTC TRBD1 . TRBJ2-4 TRBV11-3
CASSHPGGAFYEQYF TGTGCCAGCAGCCATCCGGGGGGCGCATTTTACGAGCAGTACTTC . . TRBJ2-7 TRBV27
CASSGQSSYNEQFF TGTGCCAGCAGTGGACAGAGCTCCTACAATGAGCAGTTCTTC . . TRBJ2-1 TRBV27
CASSLAPPTGVGYTF TGTGCCAGCAGCTTAGCCCCCCCGACAGGGGTTGGCTACACCTTC TRBD1 . TRBJ1-2 TRBV13
CASSLDRVGTDTQYF TGTGCCAGCAGCTTGGACAGGGTTGGTACAGATACGCAGTATTTT . . TRBJ2-3 TRBV5-6
CASSIWTGDFSQPQHF TGTGCCAGTAGTATTTGGACAGGGGATTTTAGTCAGCCCCAGCATTTT TRBD1 . TRBJ1-5 TRBV19
CSVSITGNNEQFF TGCAGCGTTAGCATCACAGGGAACAATGAGCAGTTCTTC . many TRBJ2-1 TRBV29-1
CASSLSVGPGKQPQHF TGTGCCAGCAGCTTGTCAGTTGGGCCTGGAAAACAGCCCCAGCATTTT . . TRBJ1-5 TRBV7-2
CASSPNGSPLGLSNQPQHF TGTGCCAGCAGTCCTAATGGCAGTCCTTTGGGACTAAGCAATCAGCCCCAGCATTTT . . TRBJ1-5 TRBV27
CASSENAGAIEKLFF TGTGCCAGCAGTGAAAACGCAGGGGCGATTGAAAAACTGTTTTTT . . TRBJ1-4 TRBV6-1
CASNIASSYNSPLHF TGTGCCAGTAATATAGCGAGCTCCTATAATTCACCCCTCCACTTT . . TRBJ1-6 TRBV19
CASSQKQGAGEKLFF TGCGCCAGCAGCCAGAAGCAGGGGGCGGGTGAAAAACTGTTTTTT TRBD1 . TRBJ1-4 TRBV4-1
CASSLSQGAGSYTF TGTGCCAGCAGCTTGTCACAGGGGGCGGGTAGCTACACCTTC TRBD1 once TRBJ1-2 TRBV5-6
CASSFSAGGYQSSYEQYF TGTGCCAGCAGCTTTTCGGCGGGGGGCTACCAATCCTCCTACGAGCAGTACTTC TRBD2 . TRBJ2-7 TRBV7-6
CASSPPGVANTGELFF TGTGCCAGCAGCCCGCCAGGTGTAGCGAACACCGGGGAGCTGTTTTTT . . TRBJ2-2 TRBV5-4
CASRRWENEKLFF TGTGCCAGCAGACGCTGGGAGAATGAAAAACTGTTTTTT . . TRBJ1-4 TRBV11-2
CASSLDRGGNTIYF TGTGCCAGCAGCTTAGACAGGGGAGGAAACACCATATATTTT TRBD1 . TRBJ1-3 TRBV7-2
CASSGDRQETQYF TGTGCCAGTAGTGGGGACAGGCAAGAGACCCAGTACTTC TRBD1 . TRBJ2-5 TRBV19